This T cell receptor beta chain was sequenced in a study of cytomegalovirus exposure and HLA in healthy donors (TCRdb year 2017). A note on the overall study: In an earlier analysis of about 560 of the donors, 276 Gb of sequence data and approximately 120 million unique TCR beta sequences from about 180 million T cells were reported. An early release that covered more than 550 HLA-typed donors contained approximately 300 gigabases of sequencing data and some 87 million unique TCR sequences. Among the roughly 370 genotyped donors, around 81% belonged to the genetic ancestry cluster associated with self-reported Caucasian donors. The study was designed to test whether signatures of past pathogen exposure could be identified by cataloging public T cell receptors. The T cell repertoires of around 730 subjects were profiled by immunosequencing and related to cytomegalovirus serostatus. Along with the approximately 700-subject first cohort, a separate validation cohort of some 130 different subjects was used. To predict cytomegalovirus infection status, the study brought together high-throughput TCR immunosequencing, statistical association of individual TCRs with disease status, and machine learning. A later analysis re-analyzed previously published TCR beta repertoires from roughly 630 donors and added high-resolution HLA genotyping to study TCR occurrence patterns. The later analysis used no new phenotypic data to find candidate immune exposures, relying instead on TCR beta sequences and their occurrence across donors. To decide whether each TCR beta V gene segment behaved as functional or pseudogenic, an earlier analysis of several hundred of the donors relied on high-throughput TCR beta sequencing. Donor age, sex, ethnicity and CMV serostatus were compiled together with the repertoire data. Genome-wide SNP genotypes for about 55% of the roughly 670 donors were used in a later genetic analysis, which treated that subset as a discovery cohort. All discovery cohort repertoires had been generated using a single sequencing platform. Class I and class II HLA loci were covered by the typing at four-digit resolution. The number of donors typed differed by locus, with 629-630 for A, B, C, DRB1 and DQB1, more than 500 for DQA1, 606 for DPA1, and 472 for DPB1. Four or five DR-DQ haplotypes were handled as single units for association and clustering, since linkage in the cohort was strong. On average, around 240,000 unique TCR beta nucleotide sequences were sequenced per donor among fewer than 500 genotyped donors of the cohort, with around 19% of those sequences being non-productive. The research as a whole found: Only TCR beta chains were sequenced in this cohort, and the absence of alpha or paired-chain data limited detectable features. Because HLA typing was unavailable for some donors at each locus, only the typed subset was used in association tests. The only immune exposure information available for the cohort was CMV serostatus. Some IMGT-functional V segments, including TRBV6-2 and TRBV6-3, could not be told apart with the 87-base-pair reads, so those segments were excluded. Across donors, most TCR sequences were observed very rarely, whereas some public TCRs were present in many individuals. Compared with the roughly 720-donor mean, donors in an Asian-associated ancestry cluster had fewer N-insertions in productive TCRs, according to a later genetic analysis. According to a later analysis, TCR association rates differed among HLA loci, with DRB1 alleles showing the most associated TCRs and HLA-C alleles showing the fewest. Linkage disequilibrium might explain the correlated functional status among segregating V segments, but an unknown experimental factor could not be ruled out. The sequencing pipeline was judged likely to have produced a cluster of highly shared sequence variants as a technical artifact. Compared with equally common non-associated chains, HLA-associated TCR beta chains in a later analysis were more clonally expanded and had lower generation probabilities. The study listed 164 TCR beta chains as associated with cytomegalovirus. Assigning TCR associations to individual alleles was difficult when HLA alleles, especially DR and DQ, strongly co-occurred. A later analysis associated about 18,000 TCR beta sequences with specific HLA alleles at a false discovery rate of 0.05. A later analysis found that most CMV-associated TCR beta chains appeared HLA-restricted, with HLA associations seemingly driven largely by CMV exposure. Cytomegalovirus status was reported to be diagnosed by the classifier with high specificity and sensitivity in both the original and validation cohorts. A further reported finding was that TCR beta sequences accurately predicted the HLA-A and HLA-B alleles for most subjects in the first cohort. In vitro tests confirmed that a few of the cytomegalovirus-associated TCR beta chains recognize cytomegalovirus antigens. A later genetic analysis associated a missense DCLRE1C variant with V-gene and J-gene trimming of TCR beta chains, and an independent cohort replicated the association. An earlier analysis of around 600 of the donors showed that most TCR beta V segments appeared in productive rearrangements either about 87% or about 30% of the time, which broadly matched IMGT annotations. The authors suggested that the approach could potentially be generalized to other disease states and immunological phenotypes. Because counts were too low, seventeen rarely observed V segments, including chromosome 9 orphons, were left out of the earlier analysis of 500 to 750 of the donors. According to a later analysis, parvovirus B19, influenza, CMV and Epstein-Barr virus appeared linked to several top co-occurrence clusters. Presence/absence analyses assumed roughly uniform sequencing depth across donors, an assumption that may not hold.

In the case of this clone: Its antigen is not yet known.

The CDR3 measures 15 amino acids from cysteine to phenylalanine. CDR3 DNA only is kept here, 45 bases in frame from base 1. CDR1 is given as MNHNY and CDR2 as SVGAGI, both from the germline V gene (reference sequence). V is cut by 2 bases and J by 8 bases, and the space between the germline ends is 13 bases. The library was produced with the immunoSEQ multiplex PCR assay. For the multiplex PCR, a mixture combining 60 forward primers for TCR Vbeta segments and 13 reverse primers for TCR Jbeta segments was used. The CDR3 region of rearranged TCR beta genes was amplified from genomic DNA with a multiplex PCR assay. On the Illumina HiSeq System, the amplified TCR beta libraries were sequenced as 87-base-pair reads. As for how the authors treated the data: A later analysis tallied tens of millions of unique TCR beta chains across the 666 repertoires, and roughly 11 million of those chains were shared by two or more donors. Raw reads were error-corrected and collapsed into unique sequences with a nearest-neighbor algorithm that merged closely related sequences to remove PCR and sequencing errors. Alignment of CDR3 sequences to IMGT reference sequences was used to assign V, D and J gene segments. For a sequence to be retained, a match of at least six nucleotides was required to both a V gene segment and a J gene segment. A rearrangement was called productive if the CDR3 had no stop codons and remained in frame with V and J, and every other rearrangement was called non-productive. CDR3 was defined by IMGT convention, running from the second conserved V-encoded cysteine to the conserved J-encoded phenylalanine. The earlier analysis of more than 450 of the donors excluded sequences that lacked an unambiguous match to a single V gene segment. An earlier analysis of roughly 590 of the donors called V segments functional above 56.7% productive rearrangements and segregating when the between-donor standard deviation exceeded 5%. To diagnose cytomegalovirus status from the catalog of TCR beta chain sequences, a statistical classification framework was built. V and J gene assignment, in a later analysis, came from comparing TCR nucleotide sequences with IMGT/GENE-DB human TR gene sequences. Using the TCRdist pipeline, a later analysis assigned CDR3 sequences along with most-parsimonious VDJ recombination scenarios. In a later analysis, each TCR beta chain was defined by its CDR3 amino acid sequence together with its V-gene family, and reads lacking a unique V-gene family were excluded. As a way to deal with suspected cross-contamination and a sequencing artifact, a later analysis dropped 450 to 700 nucleotide sequences that were highly shared and had low generation probability. A later analysis calculated a clonal expansion index for each public chain from normalized within-repertoire ranks of inferred template counts. Generation probabilities in a later analysis came from a VDJ recombination model fitted to out-of-frame rearrangements, and those results were checked against IGoR. In a later analysis, hypergeometric tests were used to score TCR-TCR, TCR-HLA and TCR-CMV co-occurrence, with a repertoire-size bias correction applied to TCR pairs. A later analysis estimated false discovery rates by permuting HLA or CMV assignments 20 times. In a later analysis, co-occurring TCRs were grouped using DBSCAN, with TCRdist sequence similarity added in when clustering inside HLA-allele-positive subsets. Repertoires with fewer than 30,000 or more than 120,000 public chains, plus five repertoires with anomalous nucleotide sharing, were excluded from co-occurrence clustering. TCRdb took this table from immuneACCESS and kept in-frame rearrangements with V and J called. Such tables lack part of the clones; where checked against another copy, unresolved V genes explain under half of the gap, and the rest is unexplained. V, J and clone size derive from that table, while D and trimming were established from the DNA sequence. This sample's table lists about 130,000 clones. The top ten clonotypes cover more than 1.5% of the sample.

In total, about 650 healthy bone marrow donors made up the cohort. Cohort members were all nominally healthy when sampled, although unrecorded immune exposures were likely present. The donor tested CMV seropositive and was one of the 289 seropositive cohort members. A peripheral blood sample was provided by each donor, and peripheral blood mononuclear cells were used for TCR beta sequencing. The Qiagen DNeasy Blood Extraction Kit was used to extract genomic DNA from the blood cell samples. This receptor was taken from a middle-aged woman in good health and CMV-seropositive. Specimen: PBMCs. The sequence links TRBV6-6 to TRBJ1-6; a tentative D call is TRBD1 (5 bases match). Read as DNA, the sequence is TGTGCCAGCAGTTACACCTTAAGGGGCGATTCACCCCTCCACTTT. Translated, this is CASSYTLRGDSPLHF.